This record looks at one T cell receptor beta chain sequence and its context. This specimen belongs to a study of T cells after somatic rescue of genetic block. Method: immunoSEQ multiplex PCR; TCRdb's copy keeps in-frame clones and lacks some. Found here are approximately 78,000 clones, approximately 91% of them singletons; the top ten hold approximately 2.7%. Germline V gives CDR1 SGHVS, CDR2 FQNEAQ. Trimming pared 0 bases from V and 8 bases from J, leaving 17 bases between. This CDR3 is built from 16 residues. This chain joins TRBV7-8 and TRBJ2-1, with D tentatively TRBD1 (6 bases). Sequenced input: peripheral blood mononuclear cells (PBMCs). The TCR originated in a man aged 30 to 45. In nucleotides, the CDR3 is TGTGCCAGCAGCTTAGCCGGTAGGACAGCGTCTTATGAGCAGTTCTTC. Translating it yields CASSLAGRTASYEQFF.